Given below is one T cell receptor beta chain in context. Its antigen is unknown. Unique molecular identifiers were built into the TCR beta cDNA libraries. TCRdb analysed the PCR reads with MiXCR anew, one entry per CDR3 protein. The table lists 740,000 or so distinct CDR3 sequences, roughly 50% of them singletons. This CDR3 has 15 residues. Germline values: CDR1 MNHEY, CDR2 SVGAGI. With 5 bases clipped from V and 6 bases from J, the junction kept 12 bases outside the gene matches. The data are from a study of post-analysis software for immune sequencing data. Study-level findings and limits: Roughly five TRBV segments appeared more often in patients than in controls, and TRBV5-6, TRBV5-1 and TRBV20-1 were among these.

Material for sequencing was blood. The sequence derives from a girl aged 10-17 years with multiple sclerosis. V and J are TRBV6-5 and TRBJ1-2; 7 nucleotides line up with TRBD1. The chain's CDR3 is CASSTPTGIIHGYTF. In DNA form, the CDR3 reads TGTGCCAGCAGTACCCCGACAGGGATTATCCATGGCTACACCTTC.